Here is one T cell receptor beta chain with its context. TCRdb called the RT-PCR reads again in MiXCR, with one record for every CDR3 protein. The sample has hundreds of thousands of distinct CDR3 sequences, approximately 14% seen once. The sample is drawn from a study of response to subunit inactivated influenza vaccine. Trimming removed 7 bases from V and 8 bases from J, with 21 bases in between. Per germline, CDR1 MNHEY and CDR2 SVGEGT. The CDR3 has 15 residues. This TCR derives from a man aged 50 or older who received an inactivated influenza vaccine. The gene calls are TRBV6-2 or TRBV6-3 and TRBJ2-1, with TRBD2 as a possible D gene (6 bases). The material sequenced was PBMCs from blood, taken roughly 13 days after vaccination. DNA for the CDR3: TGTGCCAGCAAACAGGCCCGACTAGTGGGGTATGAGCAGTTCTTC. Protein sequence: CASKQARLVGYEQFF.